The next 21 T cell receptor beta chains were all read from a single sample in a study of blood T cell repertoires in COVID-19 (dated by TCRdb to between 2020 and 2021). The library was built by means of the immunoSEQ multiplex PCR assay. The immuneACCESS repertoire file appears here via TCRdb, limited to in-frame rearrangements. These files lack a portion of the clones; in checked studies, under half of the deficit traces to unresolved V genes, and the cause of the others is not known. This sample lists under 80,000 clones; around 81% were detected once. The biggest ten clones account for approximately 5% of the sample. Sequenced: peripheral blood. The receptors originated from a man aged 70-80 years with acute or convalescent COVID-19.

The chain links TRBV4-1 to TRBJ2-2; 11 bases fit TRBD2. J was trimmed by 5 bases and V by 1 base; bases with no gene match: 6. The CDR3 length is 17 residues. The germline V gene has CDR1 MGHRA and CDR2 YSYEKL. CDR3 protein: CASSQATSGGPTGELFF. As DNA, the CDR3 is TGCGCCAGCAGCCAAGCCACTAGCGGGGGCCCTACCGGGGAGCTGTTTTTT.

The genes are TRBV12-3 or TRBV12-4 and TRBJ1-1; 7 nucleotides align to TRBD1. The V segment lost 6 bases and the J segment 6 bases; nucleotides outside the gene matches: 7. The CDR3 length is 13 residues. The DNA for the CDR3 is TGTGCCAGCAGGCCCCAGGGGGGCGCTGAAGCTTTCTTT. Residues: CASRPQGGAEAFF.

The chain combines TRBV18 with TRBJ1-3; 11 bases line up with TRBD1. In germline, CDR1 is KGHSH, CDR2 LQKENI. The CDR3 loop spans 16 amino acids. V trimming: 3 bases; J trimming: 5 bases; junction bases outside the gene matches: 6. The CDR3 sequence: CASSPLGQGARNTIYF. The DNA for the CDR3 is TGTGCCAGCTCACCCCTCGGACAGGGGGCACGAAACACCATATATTTT.

V gene TRBV3-1 (or the pseudogene TRBV3-2) combines with J gene TRBJ2-2; perhaps TRBD2 as D (5 bases). The CDR3 totals 13 residues. V gave up 0 bases and J gave up 15 bases, with 14 bases separating them. Germline V gives CDR1 LGHDT, CDR2 YNNKEL (reference sequence). The CDR3 region has the DNA TGTGCCAGCAGCCAAGATAGGACCACTAGGGTGTTTTTT. It codes for CASSQDRTTRVFF.

This clone was detected a few times. The V and J genes are TRBV10-3 and TRBJ1-5, with TRBD1 matching 7 bases. Germline V lookup: CDR1 ENHRY, CDR2 SYGVKD. Trimming at V came to 0 bases and at J to 7 bases, leaving 6 bases not matched to a gene. CDR3 length: 15 residues. As DNA, the CDR3 is TGTGCCATCAGTGAGTCGCAAAGGGGGCGGCAGCCCCAGCATTTT. Residues: CAISESQRGRQPQHF.

The CDR3 sequence is CASSLVIPNEQFF. The CDR3 DNA reads TGTGCCAGCAGCTTGGTCATCCCCAATGAGCAGTTCTTC. V and J are TRBV5-4 and TRBJ2-1; D not resolved. Per germline, CDR1 SGHNT and CDR2 YYREEE (reference sequence). The CDR3 is made up of 13 amino acids. The ends were cut back, 0 bases at V and 6 bases at J, with 7 bases in the middle.

The chain combines TRBV7-8 with TRBJ2-3, with TRBD2 matching over 10 bases. V lost 0 bases and J lost 5; bases outside the gene matches: 8. Per the germline V gene, CDR1 is SGHVS and CDR2 is FQNEAQ. The CDR3 totals 17 residues. The CDR3 nucleotides are TGTGCCAGCAGCTTAGCTAATACAGCGGGGGGGATAGATACGCAGTATTTT. Its protein product is CASSLANTAGGIDTQYF. Full variable domain (rest looked up from reference TRBV7-8 and TRBJ2-3): GAGVSQSPRYKVAKRGQDVALRCDPISGHVSLFWYQQALGQGPEFLTYFQNEAQLDKSGLPSDRFFAERPEGSVSTLKIQRTQQEDSAVYLCASSLANTAGGIDTQYFGPGTRLTVL.

The chain is built from TRBV7-2 and TRBJ2-7; D unclear. V was clipped by 1 base and J by 7 bases, with 11 bases between them. CDR1 and CDR2 (germline): SGHTA, FQGNSA. The CDR3 consists of 13 residues. CDR3 sequence (DNA): TGTGCCAGCAGCTTAGGGAGTTTTGGGGAGCAGTACTTC. The encoded protein is CASSLGSFGEQYF. Full variable domain (missing parts from reference TRBV7-2 and TRBJ2-7): GAGVSQSPSNKVTEKGKDVELRCDPISGHTALYWYRQSLGQGLEFLIYFQGNSAPDKSGLPSDRFSAERTGGSVSTLTIQRTQQEDSAVYLCASSLGSFGEQYFGPGTRLTVT.

The table lists this clone with a count of one. The gene calls are TRBV15 and TRBJ2-7; possibly TRBD1 for D (5 bases). V dropped 0 bases and J dropped 0 bases, with 6 bases sitting between them. The CDR3 loop spans 14 amino acids. Germline values: CDR1 LNHNV, CDR2 YYDKDF (reference sequence). The CDR3 region is CATSRERGSYEQYF. The CDR3 nucleotides are TGTGCCACCAGCAGAGAAAGGGGCTCCTACGAGCAGTACTTC. The full variable domain, its missing parts supplied by reference TRBV15 and TRBJ2-7, is DAMVIQNPRYQVTQFGKPVTLSCSQTLNHNVMYWYQQKSSQAPKLLFHYYDKDFNNEADTPDNFQSRRPNTSFCFLDIRSPGLGDTAMYLCATSRERGSYEQYFGPGTRLTVT.

The chain uses TRBV5-1 and TRBJ2-5; 9 nucleotides line up with TRBD2. V dropped 2 bases and J dropped 1; count of bases not matched to a gene: 3. The CDR3 has 15 residues. CDR1 is SGHRS, CDR2 YFSETQ, per germline. DNA of the CDR3: TGCGCCAGCAGCTTTGGCGGGGGGGGCCAAGAGACCCAGTACTTC. It is translated as CASSFGGGGQETQYF.

A note on this clone: One end of the junction is discordant with germline, which a read error may explain. The chain employs TRBV28 and TRBJ1-5; D unclear. This CDR3 has 11 amino acids. Germline CDR1 reads MDHEN; CDR2 reads SYDVKM. The CDR3 nucleotides are TGTGCCAGCAGTATTTTTCAGGCCCAGCATTTT. Protein: CASSIFQAQHF.

The genes are TRBV5-4 and TRBJ2-3; 8 bases agree with TRBD2. The V and J ends lost 5 bases and 6 bases, in that order; junction bases with no gene match: 17. The germline gives CDR1 SGHNT, CDR2 YYREEE (reference sequence). This CDR3 has 17 residues. CDR3 nucleotide sequence: TGTGCCAGCAGTCGGGGGGGCCAGGCAGCGGGCGGGGATACGCAGTATTTT. Its translation: CASSRGGQAAGGDTQYF.

The V gene is TRBV7-9, the J gene TRBJ2-3, with TRBD2 identical over 7 bases. Germline values: CDR1 SEHNR, CDR2 FQNEAQ (reference sequence). The CDR3 covers 13 residues. The V segment lost 1 base and the J segment 7 bases; nucleotides outside the gene matches: 2. The CDR3 DNA reads TGTGCCAGCAGCTTAGGACTAGCTTATACGCAGTATTTT. Its translation is CASSLGLAYTQYF.

This clone is medium-sized in the sample. The chain uses TRBV7-9 and TRBJ1-4; 9 positions agree with TRBD1. J lost 5 bases, V lost 5 bases, and 6 bases had no gene match. Looked up from germline, CDR1 is SEHNR and CDR2 is FQNEAQ (reference sequence). CDR3 size: 15 residues. The CDR3 is CASSRGTGQNEKLFF. The CDR3 coding sequence is TGTGCCAGCAGCCGAGGGACAGGGCAAAATGAAAAACTGTTTTTT.

The V call is TRBV18, the J call TRBJ2-5; 7 nucleotides match TRBD1. V lost 0 bases to trimming and J lost 5 bases; unmatched junction nucleotides: 6. The CDR3 is made up of 15 amino acids. CDR1 and CDR2 from the germline V gene are KGHSH and LQKENI. For the CDR3, the DNA is TGTGCCAGCTCACCACCTCAGGGGGACCGCGAGACCCAGTACTTC. Protein sequence: CASSPPQGDRETQYF.

The chain uses TRBV29-1 and TRBJ2-7; maybe TRBD1 (6 bases). The CDR3 length is 11 residues. Germline V lookup: CDR1 SQVTM, CDR2 ANQGSEA. V lost 4 bases to trimming and J lost 3 bases, with 7 bases between them. CDR3 sequence: CSVGDNYEQYF. CDR3 coding DNA: TGCAGCGTTGGGGACAACTACGAGCAGTACTTC.

This clone was detected only a few times. The chain is built from TRBV5-4 and TRBJ2-3; perhaps TRBD2 as D (6 bases). There are 15 residues in the CDR3. V was trimmed by 2 bases and J by 1 base, leaving 11 bases between them. Germline-derived CDR1 and CDR2 are SGHNT and YYREEE (reference sequence). CDR3 region: CASSFGGAGTDTQYF. As DNA, the CDR3 is TGTGCCAGCAGCTTCGGCGGGGCGGGCACAGATACGCAGTATTTT.

CDR3 nucleotide sequence: TGTGCCAGCAGTTTGGTGCAGGGGAATGAGCAGTTCTTC. The encoded protein is CASSLVQGNEQFF. This chain connects TRBV28 to TRBJ2-1, with a weak D call TRBD1 (6 bases). The CDR3 runs 13 residues. From germline, CDR1 is MDHEN and CDR2 SYDVKM. The V gene lost 3 bases and the J gene lost 7 bases, with 10 bases spanning the gap.

The V and J genes are TRBV5-6 and TRBJ1-1, with D possibly matching TRBD1 (5 bases). CDR1 and CDR2 (germline): SGHDT, YYEEEE. V was pared by 0 bases and J by 1 base, with 13 bases between. This CDR3 contains 16 residues. The CDR3 loop is CASSLVGDSGNTEAFF. CDR3 in DNA: TGTGCCAGCAGCTTGGTGGGGGACTCGGGGAACACTGAAGCTTTCTTT.

The V gene is TRBV5-1, the J gene TRBJ2-3; D might be TRBD2 (5 bases). The CDR3 spans 15 residues. Trimming stripped 1 base from V and 6 bases from J, with 15 bases between. Germline CDR1 SGHRS, CDR2 YFSETQ. The DNA for the CDR3 is TGCGCCAGCAGCTTGAGGACCAGAGGGTGGGATACGCAGTATTTT. Encoded protein: CASSLRTRGWDTQYF.

V and J are TRBV5-8 and TRBJ2-7; D is possibly TRBD1 (6 bases). CDR3 length equals 13 residues. The V gene lost 2 bases and the J gene lost 5 bases, with 11 bases spanning the gap. Per germline, CDR1 SGHTS and CDR2 YDEGEE. CDR3 nucleotide sequence: TGTGCCAGCAGCTTTAAGGGGGTCCACGAGCAGTACTTC. Translation gives CASSFKGVHEQYF.